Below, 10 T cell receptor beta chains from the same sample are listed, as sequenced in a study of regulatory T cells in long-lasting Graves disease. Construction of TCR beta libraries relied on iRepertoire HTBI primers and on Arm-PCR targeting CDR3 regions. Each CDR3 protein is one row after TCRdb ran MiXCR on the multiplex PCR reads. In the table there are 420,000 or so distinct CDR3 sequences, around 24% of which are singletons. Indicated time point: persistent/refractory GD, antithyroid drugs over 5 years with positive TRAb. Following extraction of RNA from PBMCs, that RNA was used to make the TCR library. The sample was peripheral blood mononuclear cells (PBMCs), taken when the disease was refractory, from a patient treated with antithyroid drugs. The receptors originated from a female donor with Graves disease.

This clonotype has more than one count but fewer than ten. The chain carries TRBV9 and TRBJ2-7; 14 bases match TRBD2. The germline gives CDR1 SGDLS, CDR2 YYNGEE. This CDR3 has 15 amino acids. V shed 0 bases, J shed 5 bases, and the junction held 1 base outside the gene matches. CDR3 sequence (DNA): TGTGCCAGCAGCGTAGTGGGACTAGCGGGAGACGAGCAGTACTTC. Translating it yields CASSVVGLAGDEQYF.

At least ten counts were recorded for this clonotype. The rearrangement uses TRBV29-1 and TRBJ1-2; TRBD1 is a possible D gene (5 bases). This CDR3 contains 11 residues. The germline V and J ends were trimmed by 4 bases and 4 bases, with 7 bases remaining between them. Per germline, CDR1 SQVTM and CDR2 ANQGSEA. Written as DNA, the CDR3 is TGCAGCGTTGGTCAGGGCTATGGCTACACCTTC. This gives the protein CSVGQGYGYTF.

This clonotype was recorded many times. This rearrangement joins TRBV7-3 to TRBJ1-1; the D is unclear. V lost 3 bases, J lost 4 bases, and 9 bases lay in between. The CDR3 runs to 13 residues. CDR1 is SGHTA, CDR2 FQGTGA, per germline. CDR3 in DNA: TGTGCCAGCAGCTTGGGCCGACTCACTGAAGCTTTCTTT. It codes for CASSLGRLTEAFF. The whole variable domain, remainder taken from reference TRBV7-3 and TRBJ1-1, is GAGVSQTPSNKVTEKGKYVELRCDPISGHTALYWYRQSLGQGPEFLIYFQGTGAADDSGLPNDRFFAVRPEGSVSTLKIQRTERGDSAVYLCASSLGRLTEAFFGQGTRLTVV.

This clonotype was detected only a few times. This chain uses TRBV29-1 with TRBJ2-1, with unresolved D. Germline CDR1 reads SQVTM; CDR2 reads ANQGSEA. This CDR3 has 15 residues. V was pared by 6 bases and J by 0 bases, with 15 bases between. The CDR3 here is CSVAVVSSSYNEQFF. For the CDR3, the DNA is TGCAGCGTGGCCGTGGTCAGTAGCTCCTACAATGAGCAGTTCTTC.

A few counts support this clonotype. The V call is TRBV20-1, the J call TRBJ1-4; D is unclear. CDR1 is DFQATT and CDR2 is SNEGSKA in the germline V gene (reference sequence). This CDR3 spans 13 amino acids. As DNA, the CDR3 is TGCAGCCGACGGCGGGCCCCGAATGAAAAACTGTTTTTT. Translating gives CSRRRAPNEKLFF.

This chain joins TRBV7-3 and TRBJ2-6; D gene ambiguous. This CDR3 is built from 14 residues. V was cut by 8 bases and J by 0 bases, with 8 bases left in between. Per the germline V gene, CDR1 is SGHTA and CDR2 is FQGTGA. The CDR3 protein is CASAQSSGANVLTF. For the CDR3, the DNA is TGTGCCAGCGCTCAAAGCTCTGGGGCCAACGTCCTGACTTTC.

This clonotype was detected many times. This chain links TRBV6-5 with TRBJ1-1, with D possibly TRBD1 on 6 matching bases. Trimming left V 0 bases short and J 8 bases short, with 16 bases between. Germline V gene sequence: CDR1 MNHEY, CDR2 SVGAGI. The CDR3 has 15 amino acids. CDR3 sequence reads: CASSYSTGRTAEAFF. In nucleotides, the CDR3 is TGTGCCAGCAGTTACTCGACGGGGAGGACAGCCGAAGCTTTCTTT.

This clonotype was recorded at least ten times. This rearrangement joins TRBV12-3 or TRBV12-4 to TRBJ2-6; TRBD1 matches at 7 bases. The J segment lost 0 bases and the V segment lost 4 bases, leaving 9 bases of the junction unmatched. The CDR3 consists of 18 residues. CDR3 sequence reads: CASSYQGVPLSGANVLTF. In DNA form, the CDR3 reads TGTGCCAGCAGTTATCAGGGGGTCCCTCTCTCTGGGGCCAACGTCCTGACTTTC.

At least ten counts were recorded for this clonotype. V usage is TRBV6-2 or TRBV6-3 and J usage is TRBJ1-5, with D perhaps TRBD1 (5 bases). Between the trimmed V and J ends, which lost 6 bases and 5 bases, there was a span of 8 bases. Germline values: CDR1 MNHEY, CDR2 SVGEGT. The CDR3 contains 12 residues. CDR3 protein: CASREGYQPQHF. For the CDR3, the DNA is TGTGCCAGCAGAGAGGGGTATCAGCCCCAGCATTTT.

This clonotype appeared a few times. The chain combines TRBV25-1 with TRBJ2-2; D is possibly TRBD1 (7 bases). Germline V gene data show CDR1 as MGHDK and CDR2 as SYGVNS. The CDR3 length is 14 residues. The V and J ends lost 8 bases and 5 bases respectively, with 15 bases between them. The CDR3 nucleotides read TGTGCCAGCCCCAGGGGGGTATATACCGGGGAGCTGTTTTTT. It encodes CASPRGVYTGELFF.